This T cell receptor beta chain derives from a study of blood T cell repertoires in COVID-19. On the study more broadly: There were acute and convalescent COVID-19 samples, and they came from the United States, Italy and Spain.

Clinical history as reported by participants underpinned cohort assignment. Symptom resolution, clearance, or two negative PCRs marked donors in Cohort 3 as recovered. As handled by the study authors: Estimation of nucleated cell counts relied on the amplification of reference gene primers. Only in-frame clones appear in the TCRdb table, and some are missing; sequencing was by immunoSEQ multiplex PCR. That table gives V, J and clone size, and the DNA gave D and trimming. The sample yields fewer than 250,000 clones, around 84% seen once. The clonotype was recovered from a woman aged 25 to 45 who had recovered from COVID-19. Sequenced material: PBMCs or T cells enriched from blood (not recorded which).

CDR3 sequence reads: CASSPPRTGVRTGPQHF. The CDR3 nucleotides read TGTGCCAGCAGTCCCCCCAGGACGGGGGTGCGCACGGGGCCCCAGCATTTT. The chain has TRBV28 and TRBJ1-5; D possibly corresponds to TRBD1 (5 bases). The V and J ends lost 5 bases and 9 bases respectively, with 26 bases between them. There are 17 residues in the CDR3. Germline V gene data show CDR1 as MDHEN and CDR2 as SYDVKM.